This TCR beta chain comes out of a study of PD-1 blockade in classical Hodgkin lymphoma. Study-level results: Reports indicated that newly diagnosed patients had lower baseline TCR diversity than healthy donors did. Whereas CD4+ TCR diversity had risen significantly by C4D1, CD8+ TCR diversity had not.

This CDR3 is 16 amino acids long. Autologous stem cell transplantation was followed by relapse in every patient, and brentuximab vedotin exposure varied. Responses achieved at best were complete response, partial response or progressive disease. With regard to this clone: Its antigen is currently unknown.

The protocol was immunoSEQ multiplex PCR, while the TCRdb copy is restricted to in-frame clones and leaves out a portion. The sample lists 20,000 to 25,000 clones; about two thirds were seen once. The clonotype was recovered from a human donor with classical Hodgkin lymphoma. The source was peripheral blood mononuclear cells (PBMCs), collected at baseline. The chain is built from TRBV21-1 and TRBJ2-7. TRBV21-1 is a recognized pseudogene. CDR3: CASSKAPRTPAYEQYV. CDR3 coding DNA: TGTGCCAGCAGCAAAGCTCCTCGGACCCCCGCCTACGAGCAGTACGTC.